One and the same sample provided the 27 T cell receptor beta chains below, sequenced in a study of control samples from healthy donors and cancer patients. TCRdb keeps only in-frame clones here, not all; method: immunoSEQ multiplex PCR. The sample carries some 100,000 clones, over 85% recorded once. The sample comprised blood. The receptor source for this set is a human donor in good health. The donor label of this sample is uncertain.

The chain couples TRBV19 to TRBJ1-1; possible D gene TRBD1, 5 bases. Germline V gene data show CDR1 as LNHDA and CDR2 as SQIVND (reference sequence). V was shortened by 0 bases and J by 2 bases, with 19 bases between the two germline ends. The CDR3 consists of 18 residues. The CDR3 loop is CASSIDLGRGPANTEAFF. Written as DNA, the CDR3 is TGTGCCAGTAGTATAGATTTGGGACGGGGTCCAGCCAACACTGAAGCTTTCTTT.

This sequence joins TRBV10-2 and TRBJ1-2; D gene unclear. This CDR3 is 17 amino acids long. The V gene lost 7 bases and the J gene lost 7 bases, with 28 bases spanning the gap. Germline lookup yields CDR1 WSHSY and CDR2 SAAADI. The CDR3 sequence: CASTHSILDPESGGYTF. CDR3 bases: TGCGCCAGCACACATTCGATCCTCGACCCCGAAAGTGGTGGCTACACCTTC.

The chain recombines TRBV4-3 with TRBJ1-2; weak D call: TRBD1 (5 bases). V shed 4 bases and J shed 7 bases, with 22 bases lying between them. CDR3 length: 16 amino acids. The germline CDR1 and CDR2 sequences are LGHNA and YSLEER. This CDR3 reads CASSRRDLRGISGYTF. The CDR3 coding sequence is TGCGCCAGCAGCCGCCGGGACCTCAGAGGAATTTCTGGCTACACCTTC.

This chain links TRBV27 with TRBJ2-7, with D tentatively TRBD1 (5 bases). The ends were cut back, 6 bases at V and 6 bases at J, with 18 bases in the middle. The CDR3 covers 14 residues. Per the germline V gene, CDR1 is MNHEY and CDR2 is SMNVEV (reference sequence). CDR3 in amino acids: CASRGGHRFSEQYF. Written as DNA, the CDR3 is TGTGCCAGCAGAGGTGGACACCGTTTTTCCGAGCAGTACTTC.

The chain joins TRBV7-2 to TRBJ1-6, with D possibly being TRBD1 (6 bases). The CDR3 is 15 residues long. Trimming took off 6 bases at V and 7 bases at J, with 16 bases between the two ends. The germline gives CDR1 SGHTA, CDR2 FQGNSA. The CDR3 protein is CASSRKQGVNSPLHF. The CDR3 DNA sequence: TGTGCCAGCAGTCGAAAACAGGGTGTAAATTCACCCCTCCACTTT.

The chain employs TRBV5-1 and TRBJ2-1; 8 nucleotides agree with TRBD1. The CDR3 spans 14 residues. Germline CDR1 SGHRS, CDR2 YFSETQ. The trim removed 4 bases at V and 5 bases at J, leaving 5 bases unmatched. The CDR3 sequence: CASSLGQGNNEQFF. DNA for the CDR3: TGCGCCAGCAGCCTTGGACAGGGCAACAATGAGCAGTTCTTC.

V usage is TRBV5-5 and J usage is TRBJ2-3, with TRBD2 as a possible D gene (5 bases). V lost 4 bases and J lost 3, with 15 bases in between. This CDR3 comprises 15 residues. The germline V gene encodes CDR1 SGHKS and CDR2 YYEKEE (reference sequence). In nucleotides, the CDR3 is TGTGCCAGCAGCGAGACTATGGGCAAGACAGATACGCAGTATTTT. Translation: CASSETMGKTDTQYF.

The chain is built from TRBV9 and TRBJ2-1, with D possibly matching TRBD2 (5 bases). V dropped 0 bases and J dropped 4 bases, with 8 bases sitting between them. The CDR3 consists of 14 residues. CDR1 SGDLS and CDR2 YYNGEE come from the germline V gene. The CDR3 DNA sequence: TGTGCCAGCAGCGTAGGGCTAGCTTACAATGAGCAGTTCTTC. It encodes CASSVGLAYNEQFF.

The V and J genes are TRBV9 and TRBJ2-3; 7 nucleotides line up with TRBD2. The length of the CDR3 is 17 residues. J lost 6 bases, V lost 3 bases, and 16 bases had no gene match. From germline, CDR1 is SGDLS and CDR2 YYNGEE. CDR3 sequence (DNA): TGTGCCAGCAGCGAGAGGGCTGCGGCGGGGCGGGGGGATACGCAGTATTTT. Translation: CASSERAAAGRGDTQYF.

This clone was observed a single time. This chain links TRBV27 with TRBJ1-2, with D perhaps TRBD1 (6 bases). This CDR3 has 14 residues. Germline assignment: CDR1 MNHEY and CDR2 SMNVEV (reference sequence). The germline V and J ends were trimmed by 6 bases and 2 bases, with 13 bases remaining between them. CDR3 DNA: TGTGCCAGCAGCTCAACGCAGGGGAACTATGGCTACACCTTC. This codes for CASSSTQGNYGYTF.

The chain recombines TRBV6-5 with TRBJ2-5; TRBD2 might be the D (7 bases). CDR3 length equals 15 residues. Trimming removed 5 bases from V and 1 base from J, with 14 bases in between. Per germline, CDR1 MNHEY and CDR2 SVGAGI. CDR3 sequence (DNA): TGTGCCAGCAGTAACAGGGACTACCCCCAAGAGACCCAGTACTTC. Encoded protein: CASSNRDYPQETQYF.

The chain employs TRBV12-3 or TRBV12-4 and TRBJ1-3; D is unclear. The CDR3 covers 12 residues. The V end was cut by 6 bases, the J end by 8 bases, with 11 bases between. This chain's CDR3 is CASSFLGDTIYF. Here the CDR3 DNA reads TGTGCCAGCAGCTTCCTTGGGGACACCATATATTTT.

The chain employs TRBV5-5 and TRBJ2-5; unclear D gene. Germline V gene data show CDR1 as SGHKS and CDR2 as YYEKEE (reference sequence). This CDR3 spans 14 amino acids. V gave up 4 bases and J gave up 5 bases, with 15 bases separating them. The CDR3 sequence: CASSPPSPRETQYF. CDR3 DNA: TGTGCCAGCAGCCCCCCCTCCCCAAGGGAGACCCAGTACTTC. The variable domain in full, with the rest retrieved from reference TRBV5-5 and TRBJ2-5, is DAGVTQSPTHLIKTRGQQVTLRCSPISGHKSVSWYQQVLGQGPQFIFQYYEKEERGRGNFPDRFSARQFPNYSSELNVNALLLGDSALYLCASSPPSPRETQYFGPGTRLLVL.

This clone was picked up a small number of times. The chain uses TRBV6-2 or TRBV6-3 and TRBJ2-7; 7 nucleotides match TRBD2. V shed 2 bases, J shed 6 bases, and the junction held 1 base outside the gene matches. Germline-derived CDR1 and CDR2 are MNHEY and SVGEGT. There are 12 residues in the CDR3. The CDR3 sequence is CASSYGGGEQYV. In DNA form, the CDR3 reads TGTGCCAGCAGTTACGGGGGGGGCGAGCAGTACGTC.

This clone was detected only once. The chain links TRBV5-1 to TRBJ1-1, with D possibly TRBD1 on 6 matching bases. The V end lost 1 base, the J end lost 1 base, and 17 bases lay between the germline ends. From germline, CDR1 is SGHRS and CDR2 YFSETQ. The CDR3 spans 17 residues. DNA of the CDR3: TGCGCCAGCAGCTTGTGGCCAGGGGTAGACCCGAACACTGAAGCTTTCTTT. It specifies CASSLWPGVDPNTEAFF.

The chain carries TRBV7-3 and TRBJ2-5; maybe TRBD1 (6 bases). The ends were cut back, 4 bases at V and 4 bases at J, with 13 bases in the middle. The germline CDR1 and CDR2 sequences are SGHTA and FQGTGA. The CDR3 runs 14 residues. The CDR3 protein is CASSSGHAPETQYF. DNA of the CDR3: TGTGCCAGCAGCTCGGGACATGCTCCAGAGACCCAGTACTTC.

V gene TRBV9 combines with J gene TRBJ2-3, with 9 nucleotides matching TRBD2. Germline CDR1 SGDLS, CDR2 YYNGEE. Trimming at V came to 6 bases and at J to 3 bases, leaving 5 bases not matched to a gene. This CDR3 has 14 residues. CDR3 sequence reads: CASNGGLATDTQYF. The CDR3 coding sequence is TGTGCCAGCAACGGGGGACTAGCAACAGATACGCAGTATTTT.

The rearrangement uses TRBV30 and TRBJ1-5; possibly TRBD1 for D (5 bases). The V gene lost 3 bases and the J gene lost 9 bases, with 18 bases spanning the gap. Germline lookup yields CDR1 GTSNPN and CDR2 SVGIG (reference sequence). The length of the CDR3 is 14 residues. As DNA, the CDR3 is TGTGCCTGGAGCCAATCTTCAACCGGGGGGCCCCAGCATTTT. This sequence encodes CAWSQSSTGGPQHF.

The rearrangement uses TRBV10-3 and TRBJ2-4; unclear D gene. CDR1 ENHRY and CDR2 SYGVKD come from the germline V gene. The CDR3 has 12 amino acids. V lost 3 bases to trimming and J lost 5 bases, with 5 bases between them. As DNA, the CDR3 is TGTGCCATCAGTGATGGGGAAAACATTCAGTACTTC. It translates to CAISDGENIQYF.

The chain couples TRBV6-1 to TRBJ1-4; D call uncertain. This CDR3 has 12 residues. V lost 3 bases, J lost 8 bases, and 7 bases lay in between. Germline CDR1 is MNHNS and CDR2 is SASEGT. The CDR3 nucleotides are TGTGCCAGCAGTGATCGATCGGAAAAACTGTTTTTT. Residues: CASSDRSEKLFF.

This clone appeared a single time. This chain links TRBV3-1 (or the pseudogene TRBV3-2) with TRBJ2-2, with D possibly being TRBD2 (7 bases). The CDR3 runs to 16 residues. The germline V gene has CDR1 LGHDT and CDR2 YNNKEL (reference sequence). V was clipped by 1 base and J by 3 bases, with 12 bases between them. In nucleotides, the CDR3 is TGTGCCAGCAGCCAAGTCGGGGGGCAGTACACCGGGGAGCTGTTTTTT. Its translation: CASSQVGGQYTGELFF.

This chain connects TRBV19 to TRBJ2-2; D is uncertain. Germline loops: CDR1 LNHDA, CDR2 SQIVND (reference sequence). V dropped 7 bases and J dropped 6 bases, with 15 bases sitting between them. CDR3 length: 14 residues. This CDR3 is CASTARDWAGELFF. Here the CDR3 DNA reads TGTGCCAGTACCGCGCGCGACTGGGCCGGGGAGCTGTTTTTT.

The J gene is TRBJ2-7, the V gene TRBV6-2 or TRBV6-3; D unresolved. Germline V lookup: CDR1 MNHEY, CDR2 SVGEGT. The CDR3 spans 15 residues. Trimming left V 7 bases short and J 2 bases short, with 18 bases between. The CDR3 loop is CASTPMGGATYEQYV. The CDR3 region has the DNA TGTGCCAGCACCCCCATGGGCGGTGCCACCTACGAGCAGTACGTC.

The rearrangement links TRBV6-5 to TRBJ1-2, with TRBD1 matching over 8 bases. Germline V gene sequence: CDR1 MNHEY, CDR2 SVGAGI. The CDR3 runs 13 residues. Losses at the gene ends were 6 bases for V and 4 bases for J; bases not matched to a gene: 4. CDR3 sequence (DNA): TGTGCCAGCAGGGACAGGGTTGGCTATGGCTACACCTTC. Its translation: CASRDRVGYGYTF.

The genes are TRBV5-6 and TRBJ1-3; D is undetermined. The CDR3 is made up of 13 amino acids. Trimming left V 4 bases short and J 2 bases short, with 7 bases between. Germline V gives CDR1 SGHDT, CDR2 YYEEEE. For the CDR3, the DNA is TGTGCCAGCAGCGGGGAGGCTGGAAACACCATATATTTT. Translation: CASSGEAGNTIYF. Full variable domain (rest looked up from reference TRBV5-6 and TRBJ1-3): DAGVTQSPTHLIKTRGQQVTLRCSPKSGHDTVSWYQQALGQGPQFIFQYYEEEERQRGNFPDRFSGHQFPNYSSELNVNALLLGDSALYLCASSGEAGNTIYFGEGSWLTVV.

This chain uses TRBV12-3 or TRBV12-4 with TRBJ1-1; D is perhaps TRBD1 (5 bases). Between the trimmed V and J ends, which lost 6 bases and 11 bases, there was a span of 16 bases. The CDR3 loop spans 12 amino acids. CDR3 residues: CASSFQGTQAFF. CDR3 DNA sequence: TGTGCCAGCAGCTTCCAGGGAACTCAGGCTTTCTTT.

The gene calls are TRBV5-6 and TRBJ2-1; D unresolved. From germline, CDR1 is SGHDT and CDR2 YYEEEE. The CDR3 totals 14 residues. V gave up 0 bases and J gave up 4 bases, with 8 bases separating them. The CDR3 bases are TGTGCCAGCAGCTTGGACTCGAAATACAATGAGCAGTTCTTC. It codes for CASSLDSKYNEQFF.